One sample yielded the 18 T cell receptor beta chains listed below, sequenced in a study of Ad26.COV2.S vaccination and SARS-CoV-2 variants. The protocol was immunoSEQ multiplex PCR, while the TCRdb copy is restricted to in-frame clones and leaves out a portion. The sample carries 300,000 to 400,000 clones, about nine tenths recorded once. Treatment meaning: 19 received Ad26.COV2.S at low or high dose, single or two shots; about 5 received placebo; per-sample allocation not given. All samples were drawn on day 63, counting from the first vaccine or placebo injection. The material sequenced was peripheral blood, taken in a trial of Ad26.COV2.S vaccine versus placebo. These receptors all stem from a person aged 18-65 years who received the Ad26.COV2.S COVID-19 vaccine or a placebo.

CDR3 loop: CASSQDSGTSGGAGDNEQFF. DNA of the CDR3: TGTGCCAGCAGCCAAGATTCCGGGACTAGCGGGGGGGCCGGTGACAATGAGCAGTTCTTC. V and J are TRBV4-2 and TRBJ2-1; 16 nucleotides agree with TRBD2. The germline V gene encodes CDR1 LGHNA and CDR2 YNFKEQ. Losses at the gene ends were 0 bases for V and 5 bases for J; bases not matched to a gene: 10. The CDR3 totals 20 residues.

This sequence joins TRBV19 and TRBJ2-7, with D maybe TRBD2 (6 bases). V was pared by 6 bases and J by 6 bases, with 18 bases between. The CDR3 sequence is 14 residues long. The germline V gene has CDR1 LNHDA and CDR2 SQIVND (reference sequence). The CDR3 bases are TGTGCCAGTAGAATTGGGACTGACCTTAGCGAGCAGTACTTC. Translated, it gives CASRIGTDLSEQYF.

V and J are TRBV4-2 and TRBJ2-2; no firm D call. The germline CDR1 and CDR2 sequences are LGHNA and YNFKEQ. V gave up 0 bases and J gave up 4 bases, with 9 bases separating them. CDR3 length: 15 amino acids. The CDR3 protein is CASSQERTGTGELFF. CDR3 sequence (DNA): TGTGCCAGCAGCCAAGAACGAACCGGCACCGGGGAGCTGTTTTTT.

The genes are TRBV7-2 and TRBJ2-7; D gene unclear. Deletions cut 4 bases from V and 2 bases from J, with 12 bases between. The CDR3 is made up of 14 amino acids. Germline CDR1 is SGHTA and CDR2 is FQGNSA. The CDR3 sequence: CASSSGVFPYEQYF. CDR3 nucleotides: TGTGCCAGCAGCTCAGGAGTCTTTCCCTACGAGCAGTACTTC.

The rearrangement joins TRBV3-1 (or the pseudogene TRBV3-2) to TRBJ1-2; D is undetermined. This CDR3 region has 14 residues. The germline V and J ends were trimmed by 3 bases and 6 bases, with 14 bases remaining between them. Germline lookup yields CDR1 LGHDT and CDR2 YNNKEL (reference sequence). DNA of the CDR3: TGTGCCAGCAGCCACGGGCCCGTTGGGGATGGCTACACCTTC. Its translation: CASSHGPVGDGYTF.

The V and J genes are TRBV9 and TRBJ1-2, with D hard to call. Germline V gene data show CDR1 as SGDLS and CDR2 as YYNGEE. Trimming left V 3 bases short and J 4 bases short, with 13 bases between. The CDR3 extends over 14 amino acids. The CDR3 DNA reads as TGTGCCAGCAGCGCCCGGTTGATCGGCTATGGCTACACCTTC. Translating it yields CASSARLIGYGYTF. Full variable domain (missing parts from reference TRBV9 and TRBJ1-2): DSGVTQTPKHLITATGQRVTLRCSPRSGDLSVYWYQQSLDQGLQFLIQYYNGEERAKGNILERFSAQQFPDLHSELNLSSLELGDSALYFCASSARLIGYGYTFGSGTRLTVV.

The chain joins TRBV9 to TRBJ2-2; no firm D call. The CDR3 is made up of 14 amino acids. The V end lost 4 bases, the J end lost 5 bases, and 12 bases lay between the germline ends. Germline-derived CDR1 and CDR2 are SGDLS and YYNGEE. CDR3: CASSSRTETGELFF. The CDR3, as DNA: TGTGCCAGCAGCTCAAGGACGGAGACCGGGGAGCTGTTTTTT. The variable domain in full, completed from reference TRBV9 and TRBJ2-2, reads DSGVTQTPKHLITATGQRVTLRCSPRSGDLSVYWYQQSLDQGLQFLIQYYNGEERAKGNILERFSAQQFPDLHSELNLSSLELGDSALYFCASSSRTETGELFFGEGSRLTVL.

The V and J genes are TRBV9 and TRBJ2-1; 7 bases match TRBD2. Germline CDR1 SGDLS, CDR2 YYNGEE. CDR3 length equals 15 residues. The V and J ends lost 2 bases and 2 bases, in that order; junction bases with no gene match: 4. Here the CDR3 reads CASSVTSVPYNEQFF. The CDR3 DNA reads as TGTGCCAGCAGCGTTACTAGCGTTCCCTACAATGAGCAGTTCTTC.

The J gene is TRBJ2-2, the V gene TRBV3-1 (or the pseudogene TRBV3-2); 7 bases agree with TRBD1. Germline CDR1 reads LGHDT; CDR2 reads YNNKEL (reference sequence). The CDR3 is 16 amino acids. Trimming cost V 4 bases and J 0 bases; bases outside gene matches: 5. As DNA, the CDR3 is TGTGCCAGCAGCCTGATAGGGGGCTCGAACACCGGGGAGCTGTTTTTT. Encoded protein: CASSLIGGSNTGELFF.

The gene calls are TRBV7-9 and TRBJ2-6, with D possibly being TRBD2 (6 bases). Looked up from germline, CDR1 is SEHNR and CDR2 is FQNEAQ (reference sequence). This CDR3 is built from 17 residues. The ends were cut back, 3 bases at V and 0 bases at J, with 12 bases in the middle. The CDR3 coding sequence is TGTGCCAGCAGCTTGGGGGGTGGTATCTCTGGGGCCAACGTCCTGACTTTC. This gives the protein CASSLGGGISGANVLTF.

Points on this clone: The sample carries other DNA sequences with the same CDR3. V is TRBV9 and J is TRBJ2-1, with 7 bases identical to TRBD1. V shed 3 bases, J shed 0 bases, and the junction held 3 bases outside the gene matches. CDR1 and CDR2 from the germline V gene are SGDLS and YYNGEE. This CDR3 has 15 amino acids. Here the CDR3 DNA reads TGTGCCAGCAGCGCGGGACAGAGCTCCTACAATGAGCAGTTCTTC. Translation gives CASSAGQSSYNEQFF.

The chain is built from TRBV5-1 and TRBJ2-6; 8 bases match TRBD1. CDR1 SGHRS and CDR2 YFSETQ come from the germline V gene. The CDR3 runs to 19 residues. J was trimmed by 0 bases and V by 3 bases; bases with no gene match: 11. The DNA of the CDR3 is TGCGCCAGCAGCTCCCCCGGCGGACAGGGAATCTCTGGGGCCAACGTCCTGACTTTC. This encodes CASSSPGGQGISGANVLTF.

CDR3 residues: CASSLGQGTAYNEQFF. The CDR3 DNA reads as TGTGCCAGCAGCTTGGGACAGGGAACGGCCTACAATGAGCAGTTCTTC. The chain joins TRBV5-4 to TRBJ2-1; TRBD1 aligns across 7 bases. CDR3 length: 16 residues. Germline CDR1 reads SGHNT; CDR2 reads YYREEE (reference sequence). With 0 bases clipped from V and 2 bases from J, the junction kept 5 bases outside the gene matches.

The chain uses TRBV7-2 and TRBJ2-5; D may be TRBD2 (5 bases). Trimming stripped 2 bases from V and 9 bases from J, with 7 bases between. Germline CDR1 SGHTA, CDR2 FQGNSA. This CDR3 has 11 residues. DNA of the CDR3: TGTGCCAGCAGCTTATTCGGGGCCCAGTACTTC. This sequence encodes CASSLFGAQYF.

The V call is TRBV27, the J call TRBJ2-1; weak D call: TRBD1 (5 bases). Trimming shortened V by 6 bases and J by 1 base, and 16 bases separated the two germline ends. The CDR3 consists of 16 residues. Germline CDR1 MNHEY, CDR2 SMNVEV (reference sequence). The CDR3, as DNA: TGTGCCAGCAGCAGTGAGCAGGGCCTATCCTACAATGAGCAGTTCTTC. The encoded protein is CASSSEQGLSYNEQFF.

CDR3 in amino acids: CASSHLRNPPGQAYGYTF. In nucleotides, the CDR3 is TGTGCCAGCAGCCACTTACGGAACCCCCCGGGACAGGCCTATGGCTACACCTTC. The chain combines TRBV9 with TRBJ1-2, with TRBD1 matching over 8 bases. The junction had 18 bases not matched to a gene; V was cut back by 4 bases and J by 4 bases. Germline CDR1 and CDR2: SGDLS and YYNGEE. The CDR3 spans 18 residues.

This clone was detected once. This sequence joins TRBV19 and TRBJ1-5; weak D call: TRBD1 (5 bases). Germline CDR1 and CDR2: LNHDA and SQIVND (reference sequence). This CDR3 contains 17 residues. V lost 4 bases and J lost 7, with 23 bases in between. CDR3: CASSTIPPRGWGQPQHF. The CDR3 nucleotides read TGTGCCAGTAGTACAATTCCTCCACGGGGATGGGGCCAGCCCCAGCATTTT.

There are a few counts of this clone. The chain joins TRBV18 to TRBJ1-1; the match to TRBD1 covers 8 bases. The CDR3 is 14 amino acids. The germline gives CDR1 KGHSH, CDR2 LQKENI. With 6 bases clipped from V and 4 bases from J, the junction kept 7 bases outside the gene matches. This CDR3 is CASSPGQGGTEAFF. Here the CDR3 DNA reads TGTGCCAGCTCCCCTGGACAGGGTGGCACTGAAGCTTTCTTT.